This entry concerns a single T cell receptor beta chain. Its specificity is not known. The data derive from a study of T and B cells in COVID-19 patients. Study-wide background: Peripheral blood came from COVID-19 patients with active infection or after recovery. Broader study findings: Sorted SARS-CoV-2-responsive or tetramer+ T cells and CD4+, regulatory and CD8+ subsets were not yet sequenced.

The V segment lost 6 bases and the J segment 6 bases; nucleotides outside the gene matches: 5. Germline CDR1 is DFQATT and CDR2 is SNEGSKA (reference sequence). This CDR3 comprises 11 residues. Each TRB amplification used about 250-550 ng of genomic DNA from blood. BIOMED2 TRB-A/B primer pools were used in multiplex TRB PCR. TCRdb reprocessed the multiplex PCR reads with MiXCR, giving one entry per CDR3 protein. The table records 23,000 or so distinct CDR3 sequences, over 25% of them present only once. The sequencing input was blood. The clonotype comes from a human donor who had recovered from COVID-19. The rearrangement uses TRBV20-1 and TRBJ2-7; 7 bases align to TRBD1. CDR3 in amino acids: CSARTGSEQYF. The CDR3 nucleotides are TGCAGTGCCCGGACAGGTTCCGAGCAGTACTTC.